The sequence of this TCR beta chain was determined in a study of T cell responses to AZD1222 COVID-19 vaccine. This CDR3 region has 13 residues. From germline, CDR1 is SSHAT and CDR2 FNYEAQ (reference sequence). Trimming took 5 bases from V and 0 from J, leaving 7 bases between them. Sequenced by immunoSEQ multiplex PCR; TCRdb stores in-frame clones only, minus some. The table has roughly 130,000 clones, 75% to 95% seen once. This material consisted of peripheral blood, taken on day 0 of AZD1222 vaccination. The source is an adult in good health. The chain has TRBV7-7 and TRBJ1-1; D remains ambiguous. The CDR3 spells CASSRGMNTEAFF. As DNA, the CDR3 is TGTGCCAGCAGCCGGGGAATGAACACTGAAGCTTTCTTT.